The 19 T cell receptor beta chains presented below share a single source sample, sequenced in a study of human T cells and chemical hapten exposure. Before extraction, the whole blood was not fractionated, and total RNA was taken from it. Attachment of unique molecular identifiers to individual cDNA molecules was performed in the library. From the reads, TCRdb called clonotypes with MiXCR, one entry per CDR3 protein. The table lists about 120,000 distinct CDR3 sequences, around 8.5% of them singletons. Sequenced: whole blood. These receptors all come from a human donor in good health. Some clones in this sample may be carry-over from other donors' samples.

The chain recombines TRBV2 with TRBJ1-2, with D tentatively TRBD1 (5 bases). The CDR3 contains 15 residues. Trimming took off 1 base at V and 4 bases at J, with 13 bases between the two ends. The germline gives CDR1 SNHLY, CDR2 FYNNEI. CDR3 nucleotide sequence: TGTGCCAGCAGTGAAGGGACACCAGTTCCCTATGGCTACACCTTC. It translates to CASSEGTPVPYGYTF. Using reference TRBV2 and TRBJ1-2 for the parts outside the CDR3, the full variable domain is EPEVTQTPSHQVTQMGQEVILRCVPISNHLYFYWYRQILGQKVEFLVSFYNNEISEKSEIFDDQFSVERPDGSNFTLKIRSTKLEDSAMYFCASSEGTPVPYGYTFGSGTRLTVV.

The V gene is TRBV4-1, the J gene TRBJ2-1; 7 nucleotides match TRBD1. This CDR3 is built from 14 residues. CDR1 is MGHRA and CDR2 is YSYEKL in the germline V gene. The V and J ends lost 0 bases and 9 bases, in that order; junction bases with no gene match: 5. The CDR3 sequence is CASSQDKRTGEQFF. CDR3 bases: TGCGCCAGCAGCCAAGATAAGCGGACAGGTGAGCAGTTCTTC.

There are many counts of this clonotype. V is TRBV29-1 and J is TRBJ1-1; 7 bases are a match to TRBD1. V dropped 5 bases and J dropped 6; count of bases not matched to a gene: 9. Germline V gene sequence: CDR1 SQVTM, CDR2 ANQGSEA. The CDR3 is 13 residues long. The CDR3: CSVLPDRAAEAFF. The CDR3 bases are TGCAGCGTTTTACCTGACAGGGCGGCTGAAGCTTTCTTT.

J is TRBJ1-1 and V is TRBV2; D is ambiguous. Germline CDR1 reads SNHLY; CDR2 reads FYNNEI. V dropped 2 bases and J dropped 0 bases, with 19 bases sitting between them. The CDR3 loop spans 18 amino acids. The CDR3 DNA follows: TGTGCCAGCAGTGAACTGGAGGCTCGCTACCTGATGAACACTGAAGCTTTCTTT. This codes for CASSELEARYLMNTEAFF.

This sequence joins TRBV5-1 and TRBJ2-7, with D perhaps matching TRBD2 (6 bases). CDR1 SGHRS and CDR2 YFSETQ come from the germline V gene. The CDR3 length is 17 residues. V lost 4 bases, J lost 5 bases, and 25 bases lay in between. Written as DNA, the CDR3 is TGCGCCAGCAGCATCGGGGGTACCGGATCCCAGGATGACGAGCAGTACTTC. Protein sequence: CASSIGGTGSQDDEQYF.

This clonotype appeared many times. The chain uses TRBV11-2 and TRBJ1-4, with a weak D call TRBD1 (5 bases). This CDR3 is 17 amino acids long. Trimming pared 5 bases from V and 4 bases from J, leaving 20 bases between. CDR1 SGHAT and CDR2 FQNNGV come from the germline V gene. The CDR3 loop is CASSQDGGVAYNEKLFF. CDR3 bases: TGTGCCAGCAGCCAAGACGGAGGGGTGGCATATAATGAAAAACTGTTTTTT.

This clonotype was observed a few times. This chain links TRBV19 with TRBJ2-3; TRBD1 matches at 9 bases. This CDR3 is built from 17 residues. Per the germline V gene, CDR1 is LNHDA and CDR2 is SQIVND (reference sequence). The V and J ends lost 5 bases and 1 base, in that order; junction bases with no gene match: 10. The CDR3 loop reads CASSLRDRALRTDTQYF. The DNA of the CDR3 is TGTGCCAGTAGTCTCCGGGACAGGGCCCTCCGCACAGATACGCAGTATTTT.

The chain uses TRBV27 and TRBJ1-2, with D perhaps TRBD1 (5 bases). The CDR3 extends over 14 amino acids. CDR1 and CDR2 from the germline V gene are MNHEY and SMNVEV (reference sequence). V gave up 5 bases and J gave up 4 bases, with 14 bases separating them. The DNA of the CDR3 is TGTGCCAGCAGTACGCTCCCCGGGGGCTATGGCTACACCTTC. Translated, it gives CASSTLPGGYGYTF.

This rearrangement joins TRBV27 to TRBJ1-1; no firm D call. This CDR3 region has 13 residues. Trimming removed 3 bases from V and 1 base from J, with 6 bases in between. Looked up from germline, CDR1 is MNHEY and CDR2 is SMNVEV (reference sequence). CDR3 in amino acids: CASSLFPNTEAFF. The CDR3 DNA sequence: TGTGCCAGCAGTTTGTTCCCGAACACTGAAGCTTTCTTT.

In this sample, this clonotype turned up many times. The chain uses TRBV20-1 and TRBJ2-3; 10 bases map to TRBD2. CDR1 DFQATT and CDR2 SNEGSKA come from the germline V gene (reference sequence). The V segment lost 3 bases and the J segment 1 base; nucleotides outside the gene matches: 7. The CDR3 has 16 residues. Here the CDR3 DNA reads TGCAGTGCTAGCCCCCCCCTAGCGGGAGGCACAGATACGCAGTATTTT. Protein: CSASPPLAGGTDTQYF.

This clonotype was observed many times. This chain links TRBV9 with TRBJ1-1; maybe TRBD1 (6 bases). The V end was cut by 0 bases, the J end by 0 bases, with 9 bases between. CDR1 is SGDLS and CDR2 is YYNGEE in the germline V gene. This CDR3 spans 15 amino acids. The CDR3: CASSVGGGLNTEAFF. The CDR3 DNA follows: TGTGCCAGCAGCGTAGGGGGGGGGCTGAACACTGAAGCTTTCTTT.

The sample holds a few counts of this clonotype. This rearrangement joins TRBV11-2 to TRBJ2-7; the match to TRBD1 covers 7 bases. The junction had 10 bases not matched to a gene; V was cut back by 0 bases and J by 5 bases. The CDR3 runs to 16 residues. Germline V gives CDR1 SGHAT, CDR2 FQNNGV. The CDR3 here is CASSLEAPGGRDEQYF. The CDR3 DNA reads TGTGCCAGCAGCTTAGAGGCCCCAGGGGGTCGGGACGAGCAGTACTTC.

This clonotype was seen more than once but under ten times. The chain is built from TRBV27 and TRBJ2-7; D perhaps matches TRBD1 (5 bases). Germline V lookup: CDR1 MNHEY, CDR2 SMNVEV (reference sequence). This CDR3 comprises 14 residues. Trimming took off 6 bases at V and 0 bases at J, with 12 bases between the two ends. The CDR3 loop reads CASSRAGYSYEQYF. CDR3 bases: TGTGCCAGCAGCAGGGCAGGGTACTCCTACGAGCAGTACTTC.

This clonotype was counted many times. The V and J genes are TRBV2 and TRBJ1-4, with a weak D call TRBD1 (6 bases). Looked up from germline, CDR1 is SNHLY and CDR2 is FYNNEI. V gave up 6 bases and J gave up 5 bases, with 13 bases separating them. The CDR3 runs to 14 residues. The CDR3 region has the DNA TGTGCCAGCAGGGCACGGACAGAGAATGAAAAACTGTTTTTT. Amino acids: CASRARTENEKLFF.

This clonotype was seen only a few times. The V call is TRBV5-1, the J call TRBJ2-7, with 9 nucleotides matching TRBD1. The CDR3 runs 15 residues. The germline V gene encodes CDR1 SGHRS and CDR2 YFSETQ. The ends lost 4 bases at V and 2 bases at J; junction bases unmatched: 7. The CDR3 sequence: CASSKGTGKTYEQYF. In DNA form, the CDR3 reads TGCGCCAGCAGCAAGGGGACAGGGAAAACCTACGAGCAGTACTTC.

The gene calls are TRBV7-3 and TRBJ2-5, with D possibly matching TRBD2 (7 bases). V gave up 1 base and J gave up 1 base, with 10 bases separating them. Germline CDR1 SGHTA, CDR2 FQGTGA. This CDR3 has 15 residues. The chain's CDR3 is CASSLMGGAQETQYF. CDR3 sequence (DNA): TGTGCCAGCAGCTTAATGGGGGGGGCCCAAGAGACCCAGTACTTC.

This clonotype was detected many times. This chain links TRBV20-1 with TRBJ2-2; TRBD1 or TRBD2 may be the D gene (6 bases each). CDR1 and CDR2 from the germline V gene are DFQATT and SNEGSKA (reference sequence). Trimming removed 7 bases at V and 2 bases at J, with 23 bases between. The CDR3 sequence is 17 residues long. CDR3 residues: CSVRGTRSGLNTGELFF. For the CDR3, the DNA is TGCAGTGTTAGGGGGACACGTAGCGGACTTAACACCGGGGAGCTGTTTTTT.

This clonotype was recorded a few times. The chain combines TRBV29-1 with TRBJ2-4, with D perhaps assigned TRBD1 or TRBD2 (6 bases each). V lost 5 bases, J lost 5 bases, and 13 bases lay in between. This CDR3 has 13 residues. The V gene's germline CDR1 is SQVTM and CDR2 ANQGSEA. CDR3: CSVRGRFENIQYF. CDR3 bases: TGCAGCGTTCGGGGGCGCTTCGAAAACATTCAGTACTTC.

Ten or more counts support this clonotype. The chain uses TRBV6-5 and TRBJ2-1, with 10 bases aligning to TRBD2. Per germline, CDR1 MNHEY and CDR2 SVGAGI. Germline trimming cut 2 bases from V and 3 bases from J; bases unmatched to any gene: 1. There are 15 residues in the CDR3. CDR3 sequence reads: CASSYGTSDYNEQFF. The CDR3 nucleotides read TGTGCCAGCAGTTACGGGACTAGCGACTACAATGAGCAGTTCTTC.